The rows below give T cell receptor beta chains drawn from one sample of a study of CD8+CD57+ T cells in acquired aplastic anemia. A single record per CDR3 protein comes from TCRdb applying MiXCR to the reads. The data contain hundreds of thousands of distinct CDR3 sequences, approximately 57% of them singletons. The sample taken for sequencing was sorted CD4+, CD8+, or CD8+CD57+ T cells (not recorded which) from PBMCs. The receptors shown here come from a human donor with aplastic anemia. Both conserved end residues are part of each CDR3. D genes are given only for firm matches. Size values are once, few and many counts, or a class for expanded clones, and some rows have none.

cdr3_length clone_size d_call j_call v_call cdr3_nt cdr3_aa
19 - TRBD2 TRBJ2-1 TRBV10-3 TGTGCCAGCAGTGGGATTCGGGCGGGAGACGAGAAATTTCCCAGGGAGCAGTTCTTC CASSGIRAGDEKFPREQFF
12 - - TRBJ1-5 TRBV20-1 TGCAGTGCTAGCCAACAGGATCAGCCCCAGCATTTT CSASQQDQPQHF
14 few TRBD1 TRBJ1-1 TRBV9 TGTGCCAGCAGCGCCGGGGACAGCAACACTGAAGCTTTCTTT CASSAGDSNTEAFF
12 - - TRBJ2-3 TRBV2 TGTGCCAGCAGTGGTTGGGAGGATACGCAGTATTTT CASSGWEDTQYF
15 - - TRBJ2-5 TRBV9 TGTGCCAGCAGCGTAGGTGTAAGGCAGCAAGAGACCCAGTACTTC CASSVGVRQQETQYF
15 - - TRBJ2-5 TRBV18 TGTGCCAGCTCAGGCAATCAGGGGTCCGGGGAGACCCAGTACTTC CASSGNQGSGETQYF
13 - TRBD2 TRBJ2-3 TRBV20-1 TGCAGTGCTAGGGCTAGCGGGTCGAATACGCAGTATTTT CSARASGSNTQYF
15 - - TRBJ2-2 TRBV19 TGTGCCAGTAGCCTGGGAACTTGGAACACCGGGGAGCTGTTTTTT CASSLGTWNTGELFF
13 - TRBD2 TRBJ2-7 TRBV7-2 TGTGCCAGCAGAAACGGGGGGAACTACGAGCAGTACTTC CASRNGGNYEQYF
14 - TRBD1 TRBJ2-3 TRBV7-6 TGTGCCAGCAGGGGACAGGGAGGTGTCGATACGCAGTATTTT CASRGQGGVDTQYF
14 - - TRBJ2-1 TRBV10-3 TGTGCCATCAGTGAGGGGCAGGGGAGCGATGAGCAGTTCTTC CAISEGQGSDEQFF
16 many TRBD1 TRBJ2-3 TRBV7-9 TGTGCCAGCAGCCCCCGAGGGGACAGGGGGACAGATACGCAGTATTTT CASSPRGDRGTDTQYF
14 - - TRBJ1-1 TRBV12-3/TRBV12-4 TGTGCCAGCAGCCCCGGTTCCGTTCGGACTGAAGCTTTCTTT CASSPGSVRTEAFF
12 - TRBD2 TRBJ2-5 TRBV24-1 TGTGCCACCAGTGATCTATCCGGGGGGCAGTACTTC CATSDLSGGQYF
14 - - TRBJ2-7 TRBV5-1 TGCGCCAGCAGCTTGGGGGGGGATGTCTACGAGCAGTACTTC CASSLGGDVYEQYF
14 few - TRBJ1-3 TRBV30 TGTGCCTGGAGTCGAACAGGGTTAGGAAACACCATATATTTT CAWSRTGLGNTIYF
13 many - TRBJ1-5 TRBV29-1 TGCAGCGTTCGATCAGGGGGCAATCAGCCCCAGCATTTT CSVRSGGNQPQHF
15 - - TRBJ2-3 TRBV14 TGTGCCAGCAGCCAAGAGGTTAGGGAGAGAGATACGCAGTATTTT CASSQEVRERDTQYF
14 - - TRBJ2-6 TRBV27 TGTGCCAGCCTTAGCAGGTCTGGGGCCAACGTCCTGACTTTC CASLSRSGANVLTF
14 - - TRBJ2-7 TRBV7-8 TGTGCCAGCAGCTCGCGGGACGGACCCTACGAGCAGTACTTC CASSSRDGPYEQYF
13 - - TRBJ2-1 TRBV30 TGTGCCTGGGGCCGGGGGGCTAACAATGAGCAGTTCTTC CAWGRGANNEQFF
12 once - TRBJ1-2 TRBV20-1 TGCAGTGCCGCTCTCTACAGTCATGGCTACACCTTC CSAALYSHGYTF
20 many TRBD2 TRBJ2-3 TRBV7-8 TGTGCCAGCAGCTTAGCGCTCTCTAGCGGGAGTATACGGTGGACAGATACGCAGTATTTT CASSLALSSGSIRWTDTQYF
13 - - TRBJ2-7 TRBV7-2 TGTGCCAGCAGCTTAAACAGGGAGCGCGAGCAGTACTTC CASSLNREREQYF